The entry below describes one T cell receptor (beta chain). Here immunoSEQ multiplex PCR was the method, and the copy in TCRdb shows in-frame clones only, minus some. Altogether about 29,000 clones are present, about three quarters being singletons, with the ten largest covering 51%. The data are from a study of cytotoxic CD8 clonotypes in ibrutinib-treated CLL. Study-wide background: Enrolment comprised around 11 relapsed/refractory and about 14 treatment-naive patients; 17 to 18 were IGHV unmutated. After treatment lasting a median roughly 12 months, range 6 to 36, response samples were collected. Average yields of approximately 230,000 productive templates and about 97,000 productive rearrangements characterized the samples.

V lost 6 bases to trimming and J lost 2 bases, with 8 bases between them. CDR3 length equals 12 residues. Germline assignment: CDR1 SEHNR and CDR2 FQNEAQ (reference sequence). This specimen was PBMCs, taken after 36 months of ibrutinib treatment. The chain recombines TRBV7-9 with TRBJ2-7; D not certain. This clonotype was obtained from a human donor with chronic lymphocytic leukemia. CDR3 sequence: CASSDGAYEQYF. The CDR3 DNA follows: TGTGCCAGCAGTGACGGAGCCTACGAGCAGTACTTC. Complete variable domain (other parts from reference TRBV7-9 and TRBJ2-7): DTGVSQNPRHKITKRGQNVTFRCDPISEHNRLYWYRQTLGQGPEFLTYFQNEAQLEKSRLLSDRFSAERPKGSFSTLEIQRTEQGDSAMYLCASSDGAYEQYFGPGTRLTVT.